This T cell receptor beta chain emerged from a study of T-cell reconstitution after alpha-beta-depleted transplantation in children. The V end was cut by 1 base, the J end by 7 bases, with 14 bases between. The CDR3 length is 15 residues. It was with unique molecular identifiers that the TCRbeta library was prepared. TCRdb fed the PCR reads into MiXCR, producing one record per CDR3 protein. The sample gives roughly 500,000 distinct CDR3 sequences, approximately 16% of which show up once; 2.5% to 3.5% is in the top ten. This clonotype was counted ten times or more. The source was PBMCs from the stem cell graft donor, collected from the stem cell graft. The origin of this receptor is a human donor who donated a stem cell graft to a child with acute lymphoblastic leukemia. The chain employs TRBV12-3 or TRBV12-4 and TRBJ2-4, with D possibly matching TRBD2 (7 bases). For the CDR3, the DNA is TGTGCCAGCAGTTTAGTCGGGGGGCGCAGGAACATTCAGTACTTC. Translation gives CASSLVGGRRNIQYF.